These 25 T cell receptor beta chains came from one sample sequenced in a study of early T cells in non-severe SARS-CoV-2 infection. TCRdb passed the 5' RACE reads through MiXCR, listing each CDR3 protein once. The profile covers roughly 90,000 distinct CDR3 sequences, with roughly 14% appearing a single time and under 0.75% taken by the ten largest. Sequencing used whole blood. The receptor source for this set is an adult who was a healthcare worker with PCR-confirmed SARS-CoV-2 infection or an uninfected control (not recorded which).

The chain recombines TRBV30 with TRBJ2-1, with D perhaps given as TRBD1 or TRBD2 (5 bases each). The CDR3 has 11 residues. With 0 bases removed from V and 15 bases from J, the gap between germline ends came to 12 bases. In germline, CDR1 is GTSNPN, CDR2 SVGIG (reference sequence). The CDR3 region has the DNA TGTGCCTGGAGTGTCCCCCCGGGGCGGTTCTTC. This encodes CAWSVPPGRFF.

This clonotype was counted between two and nine times. The J gene is TRBJ2-3, the V gene TRBV20-1, with no clear D. V was cut by 3 bases and J by 6 bases, with 10 bases left in between. CDR1 is DFQATT, CDR2 SNEGSKA, per germline (reference sequence). The CDR3 is 12 amino acids. The CDR3 region is CSARAQEDTQYF. The CDR3 bases are TGCAGTGCTAGGGCTCAAGAGGATACGCAGTATTTT.

This clonotype was found many times. The rearrangement uses TRBV28 and TRBJ2-7, with D perhaps given as TRBD1 or TRBD2 (5 bases each). The V gene's germline CDR1 is MDHEN and CDR2 SYDVKM. CDR3 length: 17 amino acids. Trimming left V 5 bases short and J 3 bases short, with 23 bases between. The CDR3 here is CASSPPLFSGTDYEQYV. As DNA, the CDR3 is TGTGCCAGCAGTCCTCCTCTTTTTTCCGGGACGGACTACGAGCAGTACGTC.

There are many counts of this clonotype. This chain links TRBV11-2 with TRBJ1-1; D is ambiguous. The CDR3 has 13 amino acids. Germline V gives CDR1 SGHAT, CDR2 FQNNGV. V lost 2 bases and J 3 bases, leaving 7 bases between the germline ends. CDR3 protein: CASSLFADTEAFF. As DNA, the CDR3 is TGTGCCAGCAGCTTATTCGCGGACACTGAAGCTTTCTTT.

The V and J genes are TRBV7-2 and TRBJ1-5; D gene uncertain. This CDR3 comprises 14 residues. CDR1 and CDR2 (germline): SGHTA, FQGNSA. V lost 0 bases to trimming and J lost 4 bases, with 7 bases between them. The CDR3 region has the DNA TGTGCCAGCAGCTTAGCGGCGCAGAATCAGCCCCAGCATTTT. It translates to CASSLAAQNQPQHF.

This clonotype was picked up many times. The rearrangement links TRBV21-1 to TRBJ2-7; TRBD2, the table's D call, was not compared with the DNA. TRBV21-1 is a pseudogene. The CDR3 covers 16 residues. The CDR3 region is CASSQWRDSVDYEQYV. For the CDR3, the DNA is TGTGCCAGCAGCCAGTGGAGGGATAGCGTTGACTACGAGCAGTACGTC.

V is TRBV3-1 and J is TRBJ2-4, with D possibly being TRBD2 (6 bases). Germline assignment: CDR1 LGHDT and CDR2 YNNKEL (reference sequence). The V gene lost 4 bases and the J gene lost 5 bases, with 12 bases spanning the gap. This CDR3 is 14 amino acids long. The CDR3 bases are TGTGCCAGCAGCCGCGGGGCAACTCAAAACATTCAGTACTTC. Amino acids: CASSRGATQNIQYF.

This clonotype was detected a few times. This rearrangement joins TRBV7-2 to TRBJ2-2, with unresolved D. CDR1 and CDR2 (germline): SGHTA, FQGNSA. V dropped 1 base and J dropped 5 bases, with 11 bases sitting between them. The CDR3 totals 15 residues. The CDR3 protein is CASSLGQLQTGELFF. The CDR3, as DNA: TGTGCCAGCAGCTTAGGGCAGCTCCAAACCGGGGAGCTGTTTTTT.

This clonotype was found a few times. The chain combines TRBV5-6 with TRBJ2-5; perhaps D is TRBD1 or TRBD2 (5 bases each). Trimming removed 5 bases from V and 3 bases from J, with 14 bases in between. This CDR3 has 14 amino acids. Germline CDR1 SGHDT, CDR2 YYEEEE. CDR3 protein: CASSWDRGEETQYF. Written as DNA, the CDR3 is TGTGCCAGCAGTTGGGACCGAGGGGAAGAGACCCAGTACTTC.

This clonotype has a handful of counts. The chain couples TRBV3-1 to TRBJ2-6; 8 bases are a match to TRBD1. Trimming cost V 5 bases and J 0 bases; bases outside gene matches: 6. Germline assignment: CDR1 LGHDT and CDR2 YNNKEL (reference sequence). CDR3 length equals 17 residues. The CDR3 loop reads CASSSQGVTSGANVLTF. CDR3 DNA: TGTGCCAGCAGCTCACAGGGGGTTACCTCTGGGGCCAACGTCCTGACTTTC.

In the case of this clonotype: Compared with germline, one end of the junction differs, possibly owing to a read error. The chain couples TRBV29-1 to TRBJ2-4; the D gene could be TRBD1 or TRBD2 (6 bases each). Germline V gene data show CDR1 as SQVTM and CDR2 as ANQGSEA. The CDR3 is 12 residues long. CDR3 sequence: CSVVGGPNIEYF. In DNA form, the CDR3 reads TGCAGCGTTGTTGGGGGGCCGAACATTGAGTACTTC. The variable domain in full, completed from reference TRBV29-1 and TRBJ2-4, reads SAVISQKPSRDICQRGTSLTIQCQVDSQVTMMFWYRQQPGQSLTLIATANQGSEATYESGFVIDKFPISRPNLTFSTLTVSNMSPEDSSIYLCSVVGGPNIEYFGAGTRLSVL.

This clonotype was observed a few times. The chain recombines TRBV27 with TRBJ2-5; D is undetermined. CDR1 and CDR2 from the germline V gene are MNHEY and SMNVEV (reference sequence). V lost 5 bases, J lost 1 base, and 14 bases lay in between. The CDR3 is 15 amino acids. The CDR3 spells CASSDRHPAQETQYF. Written as DNA, the CDR3 is TGTGCCAGCAGTGACCGACATCCAGCCCAAGAGACCCAGTACTTC.

V and J are TRBV6-5 and TRBJ2-3; maybe TRBD1 (5 bases). CDR1 and CDR2 from the germline V gene are MNHEY and SVGAGI. The CDR3 extends over 14 amino acids. Trimming pared 6 bases from V and 0 bases from J, leaving 10 bases between. The CDR3 sequence is CASRSGYSTDTQYF. In DNA form, the CDR3 reads TGTGCCAGCAGATCAGGGTATAGCACAGATACGCAGTATTTT.

This clonotype was seen a few times. The chain combines TRBV12-3 or TRBV12-4 with TRBJ2-7; D may be TRBD2 (7 bases). The CDR3 has 12 amino acids. Trimming removed 3 bases at V and 6 bases at J, with 9 bases between. Written as DNA, the CDR3 is TGTGCCAGCAGTTTGGGGGGGCCCGAGCAGTACGTC. Protein product: CASSLGGPEQYV.

Only a few counts were recorded for this clonotype. This chain uses TRBV9 with TRBJ2-5; D remains ambiguous. CDR3 size: 12 residues. V lost 3 bases, J lost 3 bases, and 6 bases lay in between. Germline loops: CDR1 SGDLS, CDR2 YYNGEE. The CDR3 is CASSGPEETQYF. As DNA, the CDR3 is TGTGCCAGCAGCGGACCCGAAGAGACCCAGTACTTC.

This clonotype was seen a handful of times. The chain couples TRBV27 to TRBJ1-3; possible D gene TRBD1, 6 bases. There are 14 residues in the CDR3. V was cut by 4 bases and J by 0 bases, with 7 bases left in between. The germline gives CDR1 MNHEY, CDR2 SMNVEV (reference sequence). Here the CDR3 DNA reads TGTGCCAGCAGTTCACAGGGCTCTGGAAACACCATATATTTT. It translates to CASSSQGSGNTIYF.

V usage is TRBV15 and J usage is TRBJ1-1, with a possible D match to TRBD1 (5 bases). Germline CDR1 LNHNV, CDR2 YYDKDF (reference sequence). The CDR3 runs 15 residues. V gave up 0 bases and J gave up 5 bases, with 13 bases separating them. The CDR3 nucleotides read TGTGCCACCAGCAGAGATTACGGCAGGGAAACTGAAGCTTTCTTT. This encodes CATSRDYGRETEAFF.

The V gene is TRBV30, the J gene TRBJ1-1, with D maybe TRBD1 (5 bases). The germline V gene encodes CDR1 GTSNPN and CDR2 SVGIG (reference sequence). This CDR3 is 14 amino acids long. Between the trimmed V and J ends, which lost 3 bases and 0 bases, there was a span of 11 bases. The CDR3 nucleotides are TGTGCCTGGAGCCTTTTGACAGTGAACACTGAAGCTTTCTTT. It yields the protein CAWSLLTVNTEAFF.

This rearrangement joins TRBV9 to TRBJ1-4; 11 bases are shared with TRBD1. The CDR3 length is 19 residues. The V segment lost 6 bases and the J segment 1 base; nucleotides outside the gene matches: 14. Germline V gives CDR1 SGDLS, CDR2 YYNGEE. DNA of the CDR3: TGTGCCAGCACACTTCTCCGGGACAGGGGGATCGGAACTAATGAAAAACTGTTTTTT. Its translation: CASTLLRDRGIGTNEKLFF.

At least ten counts were recorded for this clonotype. The chain combines TRBV12-3 or TRBV12-4 with TRBJ1-1, with TRBD1 matching 8 bases. The V segment lost 5 bases and the J segment 4 bases; nucleotides outside the gene matches: 3. The CDR3 has 13 amino acids. For the CDR3, the DNA is TGTGCCAGCAGTCGGACAGGGTCCACTGAAGCTTTCTTT. Encoded protein: CASSRTGSTEAFF.

The chain uses TRBV9 and TRBJ2-6; D is undetermined. This CDR3 has 15 amino acids. Trimming took 3 bases from V and 0 from J, leaving 7 bases between them. Germline V gene sequence: CDR1 SGDLS, CDR2 YYNGEE. The CDR3 loop is CASSAFSSGANVLTF. CDR3 coding DNA: TGTGCCAGCAGCGCGTTCTCCTCTGGGGCCAACGTCCTGACTTTC. Complete variable domain (other parts from reference TRBV9 and TRBJ2-6): DSGVTQTPKHLITATGQRVTLRCSPRSGDLSVYWYQQSLDQGLQFLIQYYNGEERAKGNILERFSAQQFPDLHSELNLSSLELGDSALYFCASSAFSSGANVLTFGAGSRLTVL.

This clonotype has only a few counts. The chain links TRBV13 to TRBJ2-3, with D tentatively TRBD1 (7 bases). This CDR3 is built from 16 residues. The germline V gene has CDR1 PRHDT and CDR2 FYEKMQ (reference sequence). V lost 3 bases and J 2 bases, leaving 15 bases between the germline ends. CDR3 in DNA: TGTGCCAGCAGCTTCCAGGGGGGTGTGTTCACAGATACGCAGTATTTT. Its protein is CASSFQGGVFTDTQYF. The whole variable domain, remainder taken from reference TRBV13 and TRBJ2-3, is AAGVIQSPRHLIKEKRETATLKCYPIPRHDTVYWYQQGPGQDPQFLISFYEKMQSDKGSIPDRFSAQQFSDYHSELNMSSLELGDSALYFCASSFQGGVFTDTQYFGPGTRLTVL.

This rearrangement joins TRBV30 to TRBJ1-2; 9 bases fit TRBD1. Trimming at V came to 6 bases and at J to 7 bases, leaving 9 bases not matched to a gene. Germline V lookup: CDR1 GTSNPN, CDR2 SVGIG (reference sequence). The CDR3 runs 13 residues. The chain's CDR3 is CACPGQGRSGYTF. For the CDR3, the DNA is TGTGCCTGTCCGGGACAGGGAAGGAGTGGCTACACCTTC.

The chain couples TRBV5-1 to TRBJ1-4; no clear D gene. Germline V gives CDR1 SGHRS, CDR2 YFSETQ. CDR3 length: 16 amino acids. The V end was cut by 3 bases, the J end by 2 bases, with 14 bases between. The CDR3 protein is CASSWTLIETNEKLFF. The CDR3 region has the DNA TGCGCCAGCAGCTGGACTCTTATCGAGACTAATGAAAAACTGTTTTTT.

The V gene is TRBV4-1, the J gene TRBJ2-5, with TRBD2 as a possible D gene (6 bases). This CDR3 spans 15 amino acids. The germline V gene has CDR1 MGHRA and CDR2 YSYEKL. Trimming left V 1 base short and J 2 bases short, with 11 bases between. CDR3 sequence reads: CASSQVDGGQETQYF. The CDR3 DNA follows: TGCGCCAGCAGCCAAGTGGACGGGGGACAAGAGACCCAGTACTTC.